Reported below is one TCR beta chain. V was pared by 3 bases and J by 5 bases, with 19 bases between. Germline loops: CDR1 SQVTM, CDR2 ANQGSEA. This CDR3 is built from 15 residues. This sample was taken from a study of T cells in Graves' hyperthyroidism and ophthalmopathy. RNA transcripts served as the template for amplifying TCR beta CDR3 regions. The primer set for the first-round RT-PCR of the TCR CDR3 was HTBI. MiXCR, run by TCRdb on the multiplex PCR reads, gives a single entry per CDR3 protein. The repertoire holds hundreds of thousands of distinct CDR3 sequences, roughly 14% seen once, with around 4.5% in the top ten.

The chain employs TRBV29-1 and TRBJ2-5; a possible D gene is TRBD1 (6 bases). This sequence was found in a woman in her thirties or forties with Graves' ophthalmopathy. Sequenced material: blood. The CDR3 DNA is TGCAGCGTTGACTCTGGGCAGGGGAGTAGGGAGACCCAGTACTTC. It is translated as CSVDSGQGSRETQYF.